The 32 T cell receptor beta chains below were found in one sample sequenced in a study of blood T cell repertoires in COVID-19 (dated by TCRdb to 2020 to 2021). The protocol used for the library was the immunoSEQ multiplex PCR assay. Entries here come from immuneACCESS through TCRdb and include only in-frame sequences with V and J called. Some clones fail to appear in such tables; in the studies checked, an unresolved V gene covers under half of the shortfall, and the cause of the remainder is unknown. Counted in this sample were tens of thousands of clones; 80% to 90% of them appeared once. Clones ranked in the top ten supply about 4.8% of the sample. Sequencing was performed on peripheral blood. The receptor source for this set is a woman at least 80 years old with active or convalescent COVID-19.

The V call is TRBV7-2, the J call TRBJ2-1; TRBD1 agrees at 8 bases. Germline CDR1 and CDR2: SGHTA and FQGNSA. Trimming took 5 bases from V and 6 from J; bases not matched to a gene: 12. This CDR3 region has 16 residues. DNA of the CDR3: TGTGCCAGCAGCCCAGGGGGCTCCCGGAGGGGCAATGAGCAGTTCTTC. It encodes CASSPGGSRRGNEQFF.

The chain is built from TRBV9 and TRBJ2-1; TRBD2 aligns across 7 bases. The CDR3 consists of 17 residues. Looked up from germline, CDR1 is SGDLS and CDR2 is YYNGEE. The trim removed 7 bases at V and 2 bases at J, leaving 15 bases unmatched. The CDR3 reads CASGRASQILAYNEQFF. CDR3 nucleotides: TGTGCCAGCGGGAGGGCGAGCCAGATCCTCGCCTACAATGAGCAGTTCTTC.

This rearrangement joins TRBV6-4 to TRBJ1-2; D uncertain. With 0 bases removed from V and 6 bases from J, the gap between germline ends came to 8 bases. The CDR3 is 13 residues long. Looked up from germline, CDR1 is MRHNA and CDR2 is SNTAGT. DNA of the CDR3: TGTGCCAGCAGTGACTCGCCAGGAAATGGCTACACCTTC. Encoded protein: CASSDSPGNGYTF.

The J gene is TRBJ2-7, the V gene TRBV10-1, with 9 bases that match TRBD1. V shed 5 bases and J 2 bases; nucleotides not matched to a gene: 1. CDR3 size: 13 residues. Germline CDR1 reads WNHNN; CDR2 reads SYGVQD (reference sequence). The CDR3 sequence is CASSWTGAYEQYF. DNA of the CDR3: TGCGCCAGCAGTTGGACAGGGGCCTACGAGCAGTACTTC.

The chain has TRBV7-8 and TRBJ1-5; perhaps TRBD1 as D (6 bases). V was clipped by 1 base and J by 6 bases, with 13 bases between them. Germline CDR1 and CDR2: SGHVS and FQNEAQ. The CDR3 consists of 15 residues. The CDR3 nucleotides are TGTGCCAGCAGCTTAGTTTCAGGGGCGGGTCAGCCCCAGCATTTT. Translating it yields CASSLVSGAGQPQHF.

The chain is built from TRBV5-1 and TRBJ1-1; 8 bases fit TRBD1. Germline V CDR1 and CDR2: SGHRS, YFSETQ. The CDR3 is 14 residues long. V dropped 4 bases and J dropped 7; count of bases not matched to a gene: 9. CDR3 sequence: CASSHGQGYGEAFF. Written as DNA, the CDR3 is TGCGCCAGCAGCCATGGACAGGGCTATGGTGAAGCTTTCTTT. Complete variable domain (other parts from reference TRBV5-1 and TRBJ1-1): KAGVTQTPRYLIKTRGQQVTLSCSPISGHRSVSWYQQTPGQGLQFLFEYFSETQRNKGNFPGRFSGRQFSNSRSEMNVSTLELGDSALYLCASSHGQGYGEAFFGQGTRLTVV.

This chain joins TRBV4-1 and TRBJ2-1; TRBD2 aligns across 9 bases. With V trimmed by 4 bases and J by 7 bases, 14 bases remained unmatched. The germline CDR1 and CDR2 sequences are MGHRA and YSYEKL. The CDR3 covers 17 residues. CDR3 region: CASSRWGSSLAGNEQFF. In DNA, the CDR3 is TGCGCCAGCAGCCGTTGGGGCTCGAGTCTAGCGGGAAATGAGCAGTTCTTC.

V usage is TRBV18 and J usage is TRBJ2-7; 15 nucleotides agree with TRBD2. CDR1 and CDR2 (germline): KGHSH, LQKENI. The CDR3 is 18 amino acids. V trimming: 3 bases; J trimming: 0 bases; junction bases outside the gene matches: 6. The CDR3 reads CASSPGLAGGQSSYEQYF. The CDR3 DNA reads as TGTGCCAGCTCACCGGGACTAGCGGGGGGACAAAGCTCCTACGAGCAGTACTTC.

The chain joins TRBV7-9 to TRBJ2-5, with 11 bases identical to TRBD1. CDR1 and CDR2 from the germline V gene are SEHNR and FQNEAQ (reference sequence). The V gene end was trimmed by 2 bases and the J gene end by 5 bases; junction bases not matched to a gene: 4. The CDR3 spans 15 residues. The CDR3 here is CASSLRTGGLETQYF. In DNA form, the CDR3 reads TGTGCCAGCAGCTTACGGACAGGGGGCCTGGAGACCCAGTACTTC.

The chain recombines TRBV5-5 with TRBJ2-1, with 7 bases lining up with TRBD2. V trimming: 4 bases; J trimming: 0 bases; junction bases outside the gene matches: 7. CDR1 SGHKS and CDR2 YYEKEE come from the germline V gene (reference sequence). The CDR3 length is 16 residues. CDR3 amino acids: CASSPGGGSSYNEQFF. CDR3 DNA: TGTGCCAGCAGCCCCGGAGGCGGGAGCTCCTACAATGAGCAGTTCTTC.

This clone was found a few times. The V and J genes are TRBV3-1 (or the pseudogene TRBV3-2) and TRBJ1-4, with a possible D match to TRBD1 (6 bases). V lost 1 base to trimming and J lost 2 bases, with 14 bases between them. The germline gives CDR1 LGHDT, CDR2 YNNKEL (reference sequence). CDR3 size: 17 residues. As DNA, the CDR3 is TGTGCCAGCAGCCAAGGCAGCGGGGGGGCGACTAATGAAAAACTGTTTTTT. Translation: CASSQGSGGATNEKLFF.

The chain employs TRBV2 and TRBJ1-4; D unresolved. The V and J ends lost 7 bases and 6 bases respectively, with 9 bases between them. The CDR3 has 12 residues. The germline CDR1 and CDR2 sequences are SNHLY and FYNNEI. This chain's CDR3 is CASMSKYEKLFF. In nucleotides, the CDR3 is TGTGCCAGCATGTCCAAATATGAAAAACTGTTTTTT.

This clone was counted between two and nine times. This rearrangement joins TRBV5-1 to TRBJ2-5; D may be TRBD2 (7 bases). The CDR3 extends over 17 amino acids. Germline values: CDR1 SGHRS, CDR2 YFSETQ. V was cut by 5 bases and J by 5 bases, with 25 bases left in between. CDR3 region: CASSGNKGGGRQETQYF. The CDR3 DNA reads TGCGCCAGCAGTGGCAACAAGGGGGGGGGCCGTCAGGAGACCCAGTACTTC.

This clone occurred a few times. V and J are TRBV5-1 and TRBJ1-1, with TRBD1 identical over 7 bases. This CDR3 comprises 14 residues. J gave up 4 bases and V 2 bases, and 5 bases lay outside the gene matches. Germline V CDR1 and CDR2: SGHRS, YFSETQ. This CDR3 is CASSFRQGSTEAFF. The CDR3 DNA reads TGCGCCAGCAGCTTCCGACAGGGTAGCACTGAAGCTTTCTTT. Full variable domain (outside the CDR3, taken from reference TRBV5-1 and TRBJ1-1): KAGVTQTPRYLIKTRGQQVTLSCSPISGHRSVSWYQQTPGQGLQFLFEYFSETQRNKGNFPGRFSGRQFSNSRSEMNVSTLELGDSALYLCASSFRQGSTEAFFGQGTRLTVV.

This rearrangement joins TRBV18 to TRBJ1-5; 10 nucleotides line up with TRBD1. V lost 5 bases to trimming and J lost 5 bases; unmatched junction nucleotides: 3. Per germline, CDR1 KGHSH and CDR2 LQKENI. This CDR3 is 14 amino acids long. The CDR3 is CASSSTGGDQPQHF. CDR3 bases: TGTGCCAGCTCATCGACAGGGGGCGATCAGCCCCAGCATTTT.

The chain links TRBV28 to TRBJ2-7; tentative D call: TRBD2 (7 bases). Germline V CDR1 and CDR2: MDHEN, SYDVKM. The CDR3 sequence is 17 residues long. V shed 1 base and J shed 3 bases, with 19 bases lying between them. Here the CDR3 reads CASSLFQRGGWGYEQYF. The DNA for the CDR3 is TGTGCCAGCAGTTTATTCCAGAGGGGGGGATGGGGCTACGAGCAGTACTTC. The full variable domain, with the rest looked up from reference TRBV28 and TRBJ2-7, is DVKVTQSSRYLVKRTGEKVFLECVQDMDHENMFWYRQDPGLGLRLIYFSYDVKMKEKGDIPEGYSVSREKKERFSLILESASTNQTSMYLCASSLFQRGGWGYEQYFGPGTRLTVT.

The chain recombines TRBV4-3 with TRBJ1-3; 8 bases match TRBD1. The CDR3 is made up of 13 amino acids. Germline assignment: CDR1 LGHNA and CDR2 YSLEER. V was pared by 3 bases and J by 13 bases, with 8 bases of the junction left unmatched. The CDR3 reads CASSHGLGQEIYF. The CDR3 DNA reads TGCGCCAGCAGCCATGGACTGGGACAGGAGATATATTTT.

A single count supports this clone. J is TRBJ1-4 and V is TRBV7-8, with 11 bases matching TRBD1. This CDR3 region has 14 residues. Per the germline V gene, CDR1 is SGHVS and CDR2 is FQNEAQ. V was clipped by 5 bases and J by 7 bases; unmatched bases: 3. CDR3 coding DNA: TGTGCCAGCAGCCGGGGACAGGGGGGTGAAAAACTGTTTTTT. It specifies CASSRGQGGEKLFF.

The chain links TRBV5-5 to TRBJ2-7; D possibly corresponds to TRBD1 (7 bases). In germline, CDR1 is SGHKS, CDR2 YYEKEE (reference sequence). CDR3 length equals 15 residues. Trimming removed 0 bases from V and 1 base from J, with 11 bases in between. The CDR3 coding sequence is TGTGCCAGCAGCTTGGCGGCAGGGGGGTCCTACGAGCAGTACTTC. Translating gives CASSLAAGGSYEQYF.

V is TRBV24-1 and J is TRBJ2-3, with TRBD1 as a possible D gene (6 bases). V was trimmed by 5 bases and J by 2 bases, leaving 7 bases between them. The CDR3 loop spans 13 amino acids. Germline CDR1 reads KGHDR; CDR2 reads SFDVKD. The CDR3 sequence: CATSGTVTDTQYF. The CDR3 region has the DNA TGTGCCACCAGTGGGACAGTCACAGATACGCAGTATTTT.

This clone was detected only once. For the CDR3, the DNA is TGTGCCAGCAGCTCGGGACAGGGAAGAGAGACCCAGTACTTC. The encoded protein is CASSSGQGRETQYF. V gene TRBV7-2 combines with J gene TRBJ2-5; 9 positions match TRBD1. Germline-derived CDR1 and CDR2 are SGHTA and FQGNSA. The junction had 4 bases not matched to a gene; V was cut back by 4 bases and J by 4 bases. The CDR3 totals 14 residues.

This clone was counted between two and nine times. The chain employs TRBV7-2 and TRBJ2-1; TRBD2 matches 14 bases. The CDR3 has 18 residues. V lost 5 bases, J lost 4 bases, and 10 bases stayed unmatched. Germline CDR1 and CDR2: SGHTA and FQGNSA. The CDR3, as DNA: TGTGCCAGCAGCCCCCGACGTGGGACTAGCGGGGGTTACAATGAGCAGTTCTTC. This codes for CASSPRRGTSGGYNEQFF.

The V call is TRBV18, the J call TRBJ1-4; tentatively, D is TRBD1 (6 bases). Trimming removed 6 bases at V and 0 bases at J, with 26 bases between. The CDR3 has 20 residues. Germline V CDR1 and CDR2: KGHSH, LQKENI. CDR3 sequence (DNA): TGTGCCAGCTCCCCAAAGAGGGGCACAGGGCTTGGGACAACTAATGAAAAACTGTTTTTT. Translating gives CASSPKRGTGLGTTNEKLFF. The full variable domain, in which reference TRBV18 and TRBJ1-4 provide the parts outside the CDR3, is NAGVMQNPRHLVRRRGQEARLRCSPMKGHSHVYWYRQLPEEGLKFMVYLQKENIIDESGMPKERFSAEFPKEGPSILRIQQVVRGDSAAYFCASSPKRGTGLGTTNEKLFFGSGTQLSVL.

V is TRBV7-2 and J is TRBJ2-1; 11 bases map to TRBD2. Germline lookup yields CDR1 SGHTA and CDR2 FQGNSA. There are 15 residues in the CDR3. V lost 2 bases and J lost 7; bases outside the gene matches: 4. CDR3 nucleotides: TGTGCCAGCAGCTTATTTTCTAGCGGGGGGAATGAGCAGTTCTTC. Translating it yields CASSLFSSGGNEQFF.

This chain connects TRBV18 to TRBJ1-4; D remains ambiguous. CDR1 is KGHSH, CDR2 LQKENI, per germline. CDR3 length: 18 residues. V dropped 3 bases and J dropped 3 bases, with 20 bases sitting between them. CDR3 sequence reads: CASSPIYSGLNANEKLFF. The CDR3 DNA sequence: TGTGCCAGCTCACCGATTTATTCCGGTCTCAACGCTAATGAAAAACTGTTTTTT.

V and J are TRBV27 and TRBJ2-7; a weak D match, TRBD2 (5 bases). The germline V and J ends were trimmed by 5 bases and 5 bases, with 16 bases remaining between them. This CDR3 is built from 14 residues. CDR1 and CDR2 from the germline V gene are MNHEY and SMNVEV (reference sequence). CDR3: CASSGGRYHHEQYF. CDR3 sequence (DNA): TGTGCCAGCAGTGGCGGGCGCTACCACCACGAGCAGTACTTC.

The chain joins TRBV7-2 to TRBJ1-4; D remains ambiguous. The CDR3 is 13 amino acids. CDR1 is SGHTA, CDR2 FQGNSA, per germline. The V end lost 4 bases, the J end lost 8 bases, and 11 bases lay between the germline ends. In DNA form, the CDR3 reads TGTGCCAGCAGCTCGGGAATTGGCGAAAAACTGTTTTTT. Protein: CASSSGIGEKLFF.

The chain employs TRBV5-1 and TRBJ2-4; perhaps TRBD1 as D (6 bases). Germline CDR1 SGHRS, CDR2 YFSETQ. This CDR3 has 16 residues. Deletions cut 3 bases from V and 0 bases from J, with 13 bases between. The CDR3 loop is CASSWGTLLAKNIQYF. The CDR3 DNA follows: TGCGCCAGCAGCTGGGGGACACTCTTAGCCAAAAACATTCAGTACTTC.

The V and J genes are TRBV4-1 and TRBJ1-2, with TRBD1 matching over 8 bases. V lost 3 bases, J lost 8 bases, and 8 bases stayed unmatched. Looked up from germline, CDR1 is MGHRA and CDR2 is YSYEKL. This CDR3 is built from 14 residues. The CDR3 DNA is TGCGCCAGCAGCCATCGGACAGGGTCGCAGGGCTACACCTTC. Protein sequence: CASSHRTGSQGYTF.

The CDR3 here is CASALQGIAEAFF. The CDR3 nucleotides read TGTGCCAGCGCCCTACAGGGGATCGCTGAAGCTTTCTTT. This rearrangement joins TRBV6-5 to TRBJ1-1; 7 bases fit TRBD1. Unmatched junction bases numbered 9, after V lost 8 bases and J lost 6 bases. The CDR3 spans 13 residues. The germline gives CDR1 MNHEY, CDR2 SVGAGI.

The sample holds a few counts of this clone. V usage is TRBV3-1 (or the pseudogene TRBV3-2) and J usage is TRBJ2-7; TRBD2 matches 7 bases. Per the germline V gene, CDR1 is LGHDT and CDR2 is YNNKEL (reference sequence). J gave up 6 bases and V 4 bases, and 15 bases lay outside the gene matches. The CDR3 is 16 amino acids. The CDR3 coding sequence is TGTGCCAGCAGCCGGGTGGGAGGGGTTTTACGCGGCGAGCAGTACTTC. Translation: CASSRVGGVLRGEQYF.

V and J are TRBV4-3 and TRBJ2-5, with 11 bases matching TRBD1. After removal of 5 bases from V and 4 bases from J, the junction contained 3 bases not matched to a gene. This CDR3 region has 14 residues. Germline V lookup: CDR1 LGHNA, CDR2 YSLEER. This chain's CDR3 is CASSYGQGAETQYF. DNA for the CDR3: TGCGCCAGCAGCTACGGACAGGGGGCAGAGACCCAGTACTTC.